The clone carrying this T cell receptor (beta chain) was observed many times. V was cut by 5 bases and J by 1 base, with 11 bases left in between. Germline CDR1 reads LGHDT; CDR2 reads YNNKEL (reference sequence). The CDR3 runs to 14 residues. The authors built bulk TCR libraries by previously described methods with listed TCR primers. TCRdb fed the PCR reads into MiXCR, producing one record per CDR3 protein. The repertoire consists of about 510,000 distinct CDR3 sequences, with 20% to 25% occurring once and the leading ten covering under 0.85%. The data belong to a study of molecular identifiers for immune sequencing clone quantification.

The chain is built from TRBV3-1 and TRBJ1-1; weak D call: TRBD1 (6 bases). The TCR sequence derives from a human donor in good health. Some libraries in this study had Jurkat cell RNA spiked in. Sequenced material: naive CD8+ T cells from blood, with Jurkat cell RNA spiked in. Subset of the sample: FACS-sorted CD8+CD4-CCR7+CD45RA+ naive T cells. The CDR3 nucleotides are TGTGCCAGCAGCAGGACAGTTCAGAACACTGAAGCTTTCTTT. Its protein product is CASSRTVQNTEAFF.